Sequencing of this TCR beta chain was carried out in a study of early T cells in non-severe SARS-CoV-2 infection (dated by TCRdb to about 2021). A note on the overall study: TCR sequencing used bulk RNA from unsorted whole blood, so alpha and beta chains could not be paired.

Note on this clonotype: This receptor's antigen is unknown. The record has no base qualities; no much larger clone is one base away.

Library preparation employed 5' RACE. The data were produced on a NextSeq 500. In the TCR library protocol, unique molecular identifiers were attached to individual cDNA molecules to correct for PCR bias and sequencing error. TCR alpha and beta chains were both sequenced, and the abundances of alpha and beta sequences in each sample were closely correlated with each other. The original pipeline was this. Decombinator V4 was used to annotate TCR sequences for V gene, J gene and CDR3. Expanded TCRs were defined as changing significantly between any two time points under a Poisson model with p below 0.0001. Abundances of TCRs were expressed as counts per million after normalisation to the total number of TCRs sequenced in each sample. MAIT TCRs were defined by TRAV1-2 paired with TRAJ12, TRAJ20 or TRAJ33, and iNKT TCRs by TRAV10 paired with TRAJ18. VDJdb, accessed on 1 November 2021, was searched for TCRs annotated for CMV, EBV and SARS-CoV-2, and TCRs annotated for more than one antigen were excluded. The public reads were reprocessed in TCRdb via fastp at Q25 and MiXCR, keeping in-frame beta chains. Rows with a matching CDR3 protein are joined into one entry that keeps the most common DNA and genes. The V and J calls follow TCRdb's processing rather than the paper's. Here the sample has some 30,000 distinct CDR3 sequences; 5.3% occur a single time. The ten biggest clones cover 3.5% to 5% of the sample.

General conclusions and limits of the study: VDJdb matching was skewed toward anti-spike CD8 responses and likely underestimated virus-specific expansions by missing private and CD4 specificities.

The germline V gene (reference sequence) specifies LGHDT as CDR1 and YNNKEL as CDR2. Its CDR3 holds 12 amino acids, cysteine through phenylalanine. The retained sequence is limited to the CDR3, 36 bases, with the frame set at the first base. Trimming costs V 5 bases and J 6 bases, and their ends lie 10 bases apart. Set within a cohort of healthcare workers in London, UK, this nested case-control study involved weekly PCR testing of nasopharyngeal swabs along with blood sampling. Between 23 and 31 March 2020, the week of the UK lockdown, healthcare workers were enrolled and then followed up weekly for as long as 16 weeks.

Material for sequencing was whole blood. This receptor was taken from an adult who was a healthcare worker with PCR-confirmed SARS-CoV-2 infection or an uninfected control (not recorded which). This sequence uses TRBV3-1 and TRBJ1-2, and the D gene may be TRBD1, 6 bases matching. CDR3 region: CASSSRTDGYTF. The base sequence is TGTGCCAGCAGCTCCCGGACAGATGGCTACACCTTC.